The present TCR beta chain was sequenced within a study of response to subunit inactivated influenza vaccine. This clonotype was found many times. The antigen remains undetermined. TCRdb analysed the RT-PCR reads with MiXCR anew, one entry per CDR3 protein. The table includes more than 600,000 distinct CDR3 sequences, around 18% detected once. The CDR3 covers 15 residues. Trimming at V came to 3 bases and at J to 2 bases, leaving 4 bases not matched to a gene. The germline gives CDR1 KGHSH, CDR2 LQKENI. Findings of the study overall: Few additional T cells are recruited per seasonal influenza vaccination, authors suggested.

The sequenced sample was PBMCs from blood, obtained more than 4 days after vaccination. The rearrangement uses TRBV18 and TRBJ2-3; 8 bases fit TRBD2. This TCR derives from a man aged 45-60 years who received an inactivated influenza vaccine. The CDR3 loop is CASSPGGGSTDTQYF. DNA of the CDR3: TGTGCCAGCTCACCTGGCGGGGGGTCCACAGATACGCAGTATTTT.